The source of this T cell receptor (beta chain) is a study of blood T cell repertoires in COVID-19. The method was immunoSEQ multiplex PCR; TCRdb's version includes in-frame clones alone and lacks a portion of them. The sample holds around 300,000 clones, just under 90% seen once. Germline V gives CDR1 SGHTA, CDR2 FQGTGA. V was cut by 5 bases and J by 1 base, with 8 bases left in between. This CDR3 spans 13 amino acids. Sequencing was carried out using peripheral blood. This TCR was recovered from a woman between 35 and 50 years old with acute or convalescent COVID-19. This chain connects TRBV7-3 to TRBJ1-1; D is undetermined. The CDR3: CASSRVQNTEAFF. The CDR3 DNA sequence: TGTGCCAGCAGCCGGGTCCAGAACACTGAAGCTTTCTTT.